Reported below is one T cell receptor beta chain. The data belong to a study of blood T cell repertoires in COVID-19. Study in general: Sources were T cells, B-cell-depleted T cells, or PBMCs; the material itself was cDNA or gDNA.

The CDR3 runs 14 residues. With 2 bases removed from V and 5 bases from J, the gap between germline ends came to 12 bases. CDR1 MNHEY and CDR2 SVGAGI come from the germline V gene. TCRdb's copy holds only in-frame clones and misses some; the assay was immunoSEQ multiplex PCR. Of more than 300,000 clones in the sample, 70% to 90% were seen once. The receptor was derived from a woman in her 30s who had recovered from COVID-19. Sample: PBMCs or T cells enriched from blood (not recorded which). The chain recombines TRBV6-5 with TRBJ1-1; D is perhaps TRBD1 (6 bases). This CDR3 reads CASSYTGRATEAFF. The CDR3 bases are TGTGCCAGCAGTTACACAGGGAGGGCTACTGAAGCTTTCTTT.